The present T cell receptor (beta chain) was sequenced within a study of blood T cells in healthy people across ages. Deletions cut 11 bases from V and 1 base from J, with 6 bases between. CDR1 and CDR2 from the germline V gene are WNHNN and SYGVQD (reference sequence). The CDR3 sequence is 12 residues long. PBMCs numbering at least 7 million were isolated per sample. A second PCR, run for about 6 to 11 cycles, used a sample-barcoded 5' primer plus a J-beta primer mix. TCRdb ran MiXCR on the 5' RACE reads and lists one entry per CDR3 protein. This sample has about 760,000 distinct CDR3 sequences; 45% to 70% occur once, and the top ten carry roughly 25%.

This chain connects TRBV10-1 to TRBJ1-6; the D is unclear. This sequence originates from a man between 35 and 55 years old in good health. What was sequenced was blood. Here the CDR3 reads CAPGSYNSPLHF. The CDR3 DNA sequence: TGCGCCCCCGGGTCCTATAATTCACCCCTCCACTTT.